One TCR beta chain is described in this entry. Its specificity is unknown. Libraries were prepared by immunoSEQ multiplex PCR; TCRdb keeps only in-frame clonotypes and omits some of them. The sample lists about 93,000 clones; roughly 89% were seen once. These data come from a study of OX40 agonist ivuxolimab in advanced cancers. At the level of the study: Patients got intravenous ivuxolimab at 0.01 to 10 mg/kg every 2 weeks. Prior therapy, whether anti-PD-1, anti-PD-L1 or anti-CTLA-4, was allowed, and 40% had some.

Points from the study as a whole: Average numbers of expanded clones were greater in CD8+ T cells than in CD4+. Those patients achieving a partial response at 0.1-3.0 mg/kg showed among the lowest clonal expansion.

Germline V CDR1 and CDR2: MGHRA, YSYEKL. V lost 4 bases and J lost 0, with 17 bases in between. This CDR3 spans 17 amino acids. This TCR was sampled from an adult with an advanced solid tumor such as melanoma, head and neck, liver or kidney cancer. J is TRBJ2-3 and V is TRBV4-1; tentatively, D is TRBD1 (5 bases). Specimen: CD4+ or CD8+ T cells sorted from blood, collected in a trial of the OX40 agonist ivuxolimab. CDR3 bases: TGCGCCAGCAGCCCTCGTTTGGACATATCTAGCACAGATACGCAGTATTTT. Its translation is CASSPRLDISSTDTQYF.